This TCR beta chain was identified in a study of T cells after posttransplantation cyclophosphamide. This clone was counted once. The method was immunoSEQ multiplex PCR; TCRdb's version includes in-frame clones alone and lacks a portion of them. In the table there are 42,000 or so clones, less than 95% of which are singletons. CDR3 length equals 19 residues. In germline, CDR1 is SGHRS, CDR2 YFSETQ. Trimming took 0 bases from V and 0 from J, leaving 21 bases between them. Treatment was busulfan-fludarabine conditioning, a marrow graft, and cyclophosphamide on days +3 and +4. This rearrangement joins TRBV5-1 to TRBJ1-1; no firm D call. The sequence was obtained from a male patient in his sixties or seventies who received an allogeneic stem cell transplant from a related donor and was CMV-positive. The T cells may come from the graft donor. Sequenced here: PBMCs, sampled less than 70 days after allogeneic stem cell transplant with posttransplant cyclophosphamide. The CDR3 sequence is CASSLGTLLTGQVNTEAFF. CDR3 DNA: TGCGCCAGCAGCTTGGGAACTTTACTTACCGGTCAAGTGAACACTGAAGCTTTCTTT.